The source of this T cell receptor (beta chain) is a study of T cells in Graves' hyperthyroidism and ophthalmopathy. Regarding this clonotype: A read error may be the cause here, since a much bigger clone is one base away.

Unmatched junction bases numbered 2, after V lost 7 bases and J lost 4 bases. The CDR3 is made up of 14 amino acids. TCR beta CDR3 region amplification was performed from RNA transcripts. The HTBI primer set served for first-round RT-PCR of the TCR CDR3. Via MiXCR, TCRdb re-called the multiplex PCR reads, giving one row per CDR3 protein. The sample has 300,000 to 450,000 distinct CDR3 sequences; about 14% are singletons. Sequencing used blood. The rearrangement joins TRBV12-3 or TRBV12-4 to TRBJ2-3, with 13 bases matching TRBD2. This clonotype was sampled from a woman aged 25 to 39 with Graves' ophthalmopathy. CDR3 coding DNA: TGTGCCAGCAAACTAGCGGGGGGGGCAGATACGCAGTATTTT. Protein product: CASKLAGGADTQYF.